This is a list of T cell receptor beta chains from one sample in a study of OX40 agonist ivuxolimab in advanced cancers. Using immunoSEQ multiplex PCR, the repertoire was profiled, and TCRdb retains in-frame clones only, with some absent. The sample holds about 93,000 clones, roughly 94% seen once. The specimen comprised CD4+ or CD8+ T cells sorted from blood, sampled in a trial of the OX40 agonist ivuxolimab. Receptors originate from an adult with an advanced solid tumor such as melanoma, head and neck, liver or kidney cancer. The CDR3 runs from the conserved cysteine through the conserved F or W. Fields, in order: clone size, V gene, CDR3 protein. The size entry is marked missing in some rows and otherwise reads once, few, many or a size class.

size: -; V: TRBV14; CDR3: CASSQVNRAETQYF
size: -; V: TRBV5-4; CDR3: CASSLGNSPYEQYF
size: -; V: TRBV2; CDR3: CASSEFGQHYEQYF
size: -; V: TRBV25-1; CDR3: CASSGEETQYF
size: -; V: TRBV5-1; CDR3: CASSSGANSYEQYF
size: few; V: TRBV2; CDR3: CASSENPAAGNWLGYTF
size: -; V: TRBV5-1; CDR3: CASSLGWGNTGELFF
size: -; V: TRBV2; CDR3: CASSGAEQYF
size: -; V: TRBV6-5; CDR3: CASNWQGEAGELFF
size: -; V: TRBV5-1; CDR3: CASSLAYNEQFF
size: once; V: TRBV5-6; CDR3: CASSLSQGRPPLHF
size: -; V: TRBV6-6; CDR3: CASSYNGYTF
size: -; V: TRBV19; CDR3: CASSISGWNTEAFF
size: -; V: TRBV11-2; CDR3: CASSLPHRFYEQYF
size: -; V: TRBV4-2; CDR3: CASSQGLSDTQYF
size: -; V: TRBV4-1; CDR3: CASSQAGATNEKLFF
size: -; V: TRBV27; CDR3: CASSSLTSGGGNEQFF
size: -; V: TRBV29-1; CDR3: CSVPGATGYTF
size: -; V: TRBV9; CDR3: CASSVEGAGLAETDTQYF
size: -; V: TRBV7-8; CDR3: CASNPSNRGRFYEQYF
size: -; V: TRBV5-5; CDR3: CASSQPSSGAREAFF
size: -; V: TRBV4-1; CDR3: CASSQDKGRGEQYF
size: -; V: TRBV6-1; CDR3: CASRTSSGRQETQYF
size: -; V: TRBV11-2; CDR3: CASSSQGPYTDTQYF
size: -; V: TRBV7-6; CDR3: CASSYGTSGSMNEQFF
size: -; V: TRBV19; CDR3: CASSIGQGMRAGELFF
size: -; V: TRBV5-1; CDR3: CASSLADPYEQYF
size: -; V: TRBV10-3; CDR3: CAISPTGGADTQYF
size: -; V: TRBV6-1; CDR3: CASSEGRYGYTF
size: -; V: TRBV27; CDR3: CASSSANRGLQPQHF
size: -; V: TRBV5-5; CDR3: CASSLTSGTGNGYTF